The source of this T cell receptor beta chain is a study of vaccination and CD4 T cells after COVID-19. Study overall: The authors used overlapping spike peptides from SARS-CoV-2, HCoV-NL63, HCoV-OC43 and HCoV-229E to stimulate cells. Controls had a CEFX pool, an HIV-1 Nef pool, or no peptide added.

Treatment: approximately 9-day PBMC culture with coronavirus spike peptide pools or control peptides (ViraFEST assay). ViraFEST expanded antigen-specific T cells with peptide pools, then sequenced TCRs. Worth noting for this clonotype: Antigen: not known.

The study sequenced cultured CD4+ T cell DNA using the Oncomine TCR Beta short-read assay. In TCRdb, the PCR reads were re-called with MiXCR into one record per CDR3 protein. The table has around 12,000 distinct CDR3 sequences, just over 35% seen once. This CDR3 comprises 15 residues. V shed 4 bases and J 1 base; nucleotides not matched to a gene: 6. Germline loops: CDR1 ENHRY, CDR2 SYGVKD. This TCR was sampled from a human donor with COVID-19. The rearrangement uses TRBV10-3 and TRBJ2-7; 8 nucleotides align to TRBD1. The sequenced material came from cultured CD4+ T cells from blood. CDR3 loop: CAISGGGTGSYEQYF. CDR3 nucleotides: TGTGCCATCAGTGGAGGCGGGACAGGATCCTACGAGCAGTACTTC.